The rows below give T cell receptor beta chains drawn from one sample of a study of blood T cell repertoires in COVID-19. Sequenced by immunoSEQ multiplex PCR; TCRdb stores in-frame clones only, minus some. Of approximately 390,000 clones in the sample, roughly 86% were seen once. The specimen was PBMCs or T cells enriched from blood (not recorded which). The receptors were gathered from a woman aged 40 to 49 with acute COVID-19. Both conserved end residues are part of each CDR3. A D gene is named only where the DNA matches it firmly. Size is stated for part of the rows, as once, few or many counts, or as a class when the clone is expanded.

clone_size	v_call	cdr3_length	d_call	j_call	cdr3_nt	cdr3_aa
NA	TRBV7-9	15	NA	TRBJ1-6	TGTGCCAGCAGCTTAACCGGGAGCGATAATTCACCCCTCCACTTT	CASSLTGSDNSPLHF
NA	TRBV25-1	11	NA	TRBJ1-1	TGTGCCAGCAGTGGGCACACTGAAGCTTTCTTT	CASSGHTEAFF
NA	TRBV2	14	NA	TRBJ1-1	TGTGCCAGCAGTGAAAGGCTCCGGGGGACTGAAGCTTTCTTT	CASSERLRGTEAFF
NA	TRBV13	16	TRBD2	TRBJ2-7	TGTGCCAGCAGCTCGACCCGATTGGGCGGGGGGTACGAGCAGTACTTC	CASSSTRLGGGYEQYF
NA	TRBV24-1	20	NA	TRBJ2-3	TGTGCCACCAGTGATTTGCAGGGATCACCTTTGTGGGCTGGGGCAGATACGCAGTATTTT	CATSDLQGSPLWAGADTQYF
NA	TRBV30	16	NA	TRBJ1-3	TGTGCCTGGAGTGTACCCAGACAGTTGTCCGGAAACACCATATATTTT	CAWSVPRQLSGNTIYF
NA	TRBV3-1/TRBV3-2	15	TRBD2	TRBJ2-5	TGTGCCAGCAGCCAACAACTAGCGGGCGGAGAGACCCAGTACTTC	CASSQQLAGGETQYF
NA	TRBV27	17	NA	TRBJ1-3	TGTGCCAGCAGTTTATGGTTGACGGACGGTCGGGAGGACACCATATATTTT	CASSLWLTDGREDTIYF
NA	TRBV27	13	NA	TRBJ1-2	TGTGCCAGCAGAGCTACAGGGATAGCTGGCTACACCTTC	CASRATGIAGYTF
NA	TRBV4-2	16	TRBD2	TRBJ2-2	TGTGCCAGCAGCCAAACTAGCGGGGGTAACACCGGGGAGCTGTTTTTT	CASSQTSGGNTGELFF
NA	TRBV9	16	TRBD1	TRBJ1-2	TGTGCCAGCAGCGTAGCTGTCCGGGACAGGGGTGGAGGCTACACCTTC	CASSVAVRDRGGGYTF
NA	TRBV14	13	NA	TRBJ1-2	TGTGCCAGCAGCCAAACCGGGTCTTATGGCTACACCTTC	CASSQTGSYGYTF
NA	TRBV28	10	NA	TRBJ1-5	TGTGCCAGCCCGAATCAGCCCCAGCATTTT	CASPNQPQHF
NA	TRBV4-1	14	NA	TRBJ1-2	TGCGCCAGCAGCCAAGAACGGACAACCTATGGCTACACCTTC	CASSQERTTYGYTF
once	TRBV5-4	14	NA	TRBJ1-2	TGTGCCAGCAGCTTGTGGGGGGAAAATCATGGCTACACCTTC	CASSLWGENHGYTF
NA	TRBV18	14	TRBD1	TRBJ1-1	TGTGCCAGCTCACTCGGACAGGGTAACACTGAAGCTTTCTTT	CASSLGQGNTEAFF
NA	TRBV24-1	15	TRBD1	TRBJ1-5	TGTGCCACCAGTGATCCTCGGACAGGGCATAAGCCCCAGCATTTT	CATSDPRTGHKPQHF
NA	TRBV24-1	15	NA	TRBJ1-5	TGTGCCACCAGTGATTCTGGAGGGCCGAATCAGCCCCAGCATTTT	CATSDSGGPNQPQHF
NA	TRBV15	16	NA	TRBJ1-5	TGTGCCACCAGCACCAACCCCCAGAGGGAGAATCAGCCCCAGCATTTT	CATSTNPQRENQPQHF
NA	TRBV21-1	19	NA	TRBJ2-6	TGTGCCAGCAGCGGGGAGGACAGGGGGCGGAATTGTGGGGCCAACGTCCTGACTTTC	CASSGEDRGRNCGANVLTF
NA	TRBV7-9	14	NA	TRBJ1-5	TGTGCCAGCAGCACGCAGGGGAGCAATCAGCCCCAGCATTTT	CASSTQGSNQPQHF
NA	TRBV6-4	14	TRBD1	TRBJ2-7	TGTGCCATCTGCCGGGACAGGGGGCCCTACGAGCAGTACTTC	CAICRDRGPYEQYF
NA	TRBV12-3/TRBV12-4	13	NA	TRBJ1-1	TGTGCCAGCAGTTTCTTCAGGGGCCTTGAAGCTTTCTTT	CASSFFRGLEAFF
NA	TRBV5-4	12	NA	TRBJ2-7	TGTGCCAGCAGCTTGGGCGGCTACGAGCAGTACTTC	CASSLGGYEQYF
few	TRBV29-1	17	TRBD1	TRBJ1-2	TGCAGCGTTGAGAGGGTGACAGGGGGCCCGGATGACTATGGCTACACCTTC	CSVERVTGGPDDYGYTF
NA	TRBV13	13	TRBD1	TRBJ2-7	TGTGCCAGCAGCTTCAGACAGGGGGGCGAGCAGTACTTC	CASSFRQGGEQYF
NA	TRBV11-2	15	NA	TRBJ1-1	TGTGCCAGCAGCTTATTGATAAACCGGGGCACTGAAGCTTTCTTT	CASSLLINRGTEAFF
NA	TRBV25-1	16	NA	TRBJ2-6	TGTGCCAGCAGTGCGACACAATACTCTGGGGCCAACGTCCTGACTTTC	CASSATQYSGANVLTF
NA	TRBV30	12	NA	TRBJ1-6	TGTGCTACGGGTCTTAATAATTCACCCCTCCACTTT	CATGLNNSPLHF
NA	TRBV6-5	13	TRBD1	TRBJ1-1	TGTGCCACCGAGGACAGGGCGAACACTGAAGCTTTCTTT	CATEDRANTEAFF
once	TRBV6-1	14	NA	TRBJ1-2	TGTGCCAGCAGTGAAGTTCGGGGGGAAGTTGGCTACACCTTC	CASSEVRGEVGYTF
NA	TRBV29-1	13	NA	TRBJ2-7	TGCAGCGTTCCCGGGACTCCTTGTTTCGAGCAGTACTTC	CSVPGTPCFEQYF
NA	TRBV6-5	14	TRBD1	TRBJ2-7	TGTGCCAGCAGCAACCGGGACAGTCCCTACGAGCAGTACTTC	CASSNRDSPYEQYF
NA	TRBV2	16	NA	TRBJ1-1	TGTGCCAGCAGTGAATTGGTGTATACGACCACTAGCGGAGCTTTCTTT	CASSELVYTTTSGAFF
few	TRBV12-3/TRBV12-4	13	NA	TRBJ2-2	TGTGCCAGCAGTCCCCGACAGACCGGGGAGCTGTTTTTT	CASSPRQTGELFF
NA	TRBV11-2	14	TRBD1	TRBJ1-3	TGTGCCAGCAGCTTACTGACAGGGGGAAACACCATATATTTT	CASSLLTGGNTIYF
NA	TRBV3-1/TRBV3-2	14	NA	TRBJ2-7	TGTGCCAGCAGCCAAGTTCCAGGGCCCTACGAGCAGTACTTC	CASSQVPGPYEQYF
once	TRBV7-9	12	NA	TRBJ1-2	TGTGCCAGCAGCTTAGACCGGTCTGGCTACACCTTC	CASSLDRSGYTF
NA	TRBV6-6	13	NA	TRBJ1-6	TGTGCCAGCAGTAGGGGTAGAAATTCACCCCTCCACTTT	CASSRGRNSPLHF
once	TRBV2	15	TRBD1	TRBJ2-3	TGTGCCAGCAGAGGACAGGGGGTGAGCACAGATACGCAGTATTTT	CASRGQGVSTDTQYF
NA	TRBV7-9	17	TRBD1	TRBJ1-3	TGTGCCAGCAGCTCTAGACTTACAGGGGACTCTGGAAACACCATATATTTT	CASSSRLTGDSGNTIYF
NA	TRBV24-1	15	TRBD1	TRBJ2-7	TGTGCCACCAGTGATCCTCGACAGGGCTCCTACGAGCAGTACTTC	CATSDPRQGSYEQYF
NA	TRBV29-1	13	NA	TRBJ2-2	TGCAGCGTCGCGTGGGGCGGGGCCGGGGAGCTGTTTTTT	CSVAWGGAGELFF
NA	TRBV25-1	13	NA	TRBJ1-2	TGTGCCAGCAGTGAATTAGGGAGTTCTGGCTACACCTTC	CASSELGSSGYTF
NA	TRBV6-5	12	TRBD1	TRBJ1-2	TGTGCCAGCGCGAAGGGGGACAGGGGCTACACCTTC	CASAKGDRGYTF
NA	TRBV19	12	NA	TRBJ1-1	TGTGCCAGTAGTATCCGGAACACTGAAGCTTTCTTT	CASSIRNTEAFF
few	TRBV18	15	NA	TRBJ1-6	TGTGCCAGCTCACCTCAGACGGGGGATAATTCGCCCCTCCACTTT	CASSPQTGDNSPLHF
NA	TRBV11-2	14	NA	TRBJ2-7	TGTGCCAGCAGCTCGCAAGCAGGCTCCTACGAGCAGTACTTC	CASSSQAGSYEQYF
NA	TRBV6-5	15	NA	TRBJ2-3	TGTGCCAGCAGATTAGCCGATAGAAGCACAGATACGCAGTATTTT	CASRLADRSTDTQYF
NA	TRBV5-4	13	NA	TRBJ1-4	TGTGCCAGCAGCCTCCCTTACGGGGAAAAACTGTTTTTT	CASSLPYGEKLFF
NA	TRBV5-4	16	TRBD2	TRBJ2-5	TGTGCCAGCAGCCCCTATCCTAGCGGGGGACAAGAGACCCAGTACTTC	CASSPYPSGGQETQYF
NA	TRBV7-2	14	TRBD1	TRBJ2-7	TGTGCCAGCAGCTTGGGACAGGGGTCACTCGAGCAGTACTTC	CASSLGQGSLEQYF
NA	TRBV25-1	15	NA	TRBJ2-5	TGTGCCAGCAGTGAATTAGGAGGGTTCGAGGAGACCCAGTACTTC	CASSELGGFEETQYF
NA	TRBV6-5	15	TRBD1	TRBJ2-7	TGTGCCAGCAGCCCAACTCACAGGGGTCCCTACGAGCAGTACTTC	CASSPTHRGPYEQYF
NA	TRBV7-8	16	NA	TRBJ2-3	TGTGCCAGCAGCTCTCAGGGGGGACAGACCACAGATACGCAGTATTTT	CASSSQGGQTTDTQYF
NA	TRBV5-6	16	NA	TRBJ2-7	TGTGCCAGCAGCTTGGGGCGACAGTTGAGCTCCTACGAGCAGTACTTC	CASSLGRQLSSYEQYF
once	TRBV6-5	13	NA	TRBJ2-7	TGTGCCAGCAAGAAACAACAGTCCTACGAGCAGTACTTC	CASKKQQSYEQYF
NA	TRBV5-4	13	NA	TRBJ1-1	TGTGCCAGCAGCTTTTCCGGGAGGGCTGAAGCTTTCTTT	CASSFSGRAEAFF